This T cell receptor (beta chain) emerged from a study of blood T cell repertoires in COVID-19. Study as a whole: Samples came from the United States, Italy and Spain, spanning acute and convalescent COVID-19. From T cells, B-cell-depleted T cells, or PBMCs came the material, which was cDNA or gDNA.

As handled by the study authors: Scientists estimated how many nucleated cells there were by amplifying reference gene primers. Assay: immunoSEQ multiplex PCR; the TCRdb copy retains only in-frame clones and omits some. From that table come the V and J calls and clone size; the DNA was used to work out D and trimming. The top ten clones hold 3% to 3.5% of a sample with about 52,000 clones, about 92% of them seen once. In germline, CDR1 is SNHLY, CDR2 FYNNEI. The ends were cut back, 4 bases at V and 4 bases at J, with 13 bases in the middle. The CDR3 has 14 residues. This rearrangement joins TRBV2 to TRBJ1-1, with a possible D match to TRBD1 (6 bases). Specimen: peripheral blood. This TCR was recovered from a human donor in a cohort sampled during active COVID-19. The CDR3: CASSGEGEGTEAFF. CDR3 DNA: TGTGCCAGCAGTGGGGAGGGGGAGGGCACTGAAGCTTTCTTT.